The 13 T cell receptor beta chains given below trace back to one sample, sequenced in a study of CD8 T cells in Susac syndrome. The RNA input was about 0.5 to 1 ug, and it was reverse transcribed with random hexamers. One entry per CDR3 protein results from TCRdb running MiXCR on the immunoSEQ multiplex PCR reads. The table lists 180,000 or so distinct CDR3 sequences, 85% to 95% of them singletons. The sequenced sample consisted of CD4+ T cells from PBMCs. The receptors shown here come from a human donor in good health.

The chain combines TRBV29-1 with TRBJ1-1; TRBD1 might be the D (5 bases). The CDR3 covers 14 residues. V was pared by 4 bases and J by 3 bases, with 15 bases between. Germline CDR1 is SQVTM and CDR2 is ANQGSEA. The CDR3 bases are TGCAGCGTTGGTACAGGTGGTAGGTACACTGAAGCTTTCTTT. The encoded protein is CSVGTGGRYTEAFF.

This chain uses TRBV15 with TRBJ2-6, with D maybe TRBD1 (5 bases). Trimming pared 2 bases from V and 0 bases from J, leaving 8 bases between. Germline V CDR1 and CDR2: LNHNV, YYDKDF (reference sequence). The CDR3 runs 16 residues. DNA for the CDR3: TGTGCCACCAGCAGACCAGGGTTCTCTGGGGCCAACGTCCTGACTTTC. Amino acids: CATSRPGFSGANVLTF.

The chain couples TRBV7-3 to TRBJ2-3, with 12 bases matching TRBD2. Per the germline V gene, CDR1 is SGHTA and CDR2 is FQGTGA. J gave up 4 bases and V 5 bases, and 4 bases lay outside the gene matches. This CDR3 region has 15 residues. CDR3 bases: TGTGCCAGCAGCCCCACTAGCGGGAGGTCAGATACGCAGTATTTT. Its protein is CASSPTSGRSDTQYF.

This sequence joins TRBV29-1 and TRBJ2-7; 8 positions match TRBD1. The V and J ends lost 4 bases and 5 bases, in that order; junction bases with no gene match: 10. From germline, CDR1 is SQVTM and CDR2 ANQGSEA. The CDR3 covers 14 residues. CDR3 sequence reads: CSVVQYQGAHEQYF. The CDR3 nucleotides read TGCAGCGTTGTCCAGTATCAGGGGGCTCACGAGCAGTACTTC.

This rearrangement joins TRBV12-3 or TRBV12-4 to TRBJ2-3; no firm D call. The CDR3 length is 14 residues. Between the trimmed V and J ends, which lost 3 bases and 4 bases, there was a span of 11 bases. The CDR3 here is CASSLVTGPDTQYF. For the CDR3, the DNA is TGTGCCAGCAGTTTGGTGACCGGGCCAGATACGCAGTATTTT.

This clonotype has just a few counts. The chain couples TRBV11-3 to TRBJ2-7; D not certain. The germline V gene encodes CDR1 SGHNT and CDR2 YENEEA. The CDR3 has 12 amino acids. Trimming stripped 1 base from V and 3 bases from J, with 4 bases between. The CDR3 spells CASSLVRYEQYF. CDR3 coding DNA: TGTGCCAGCAGCTTAGTTCGCTACGAGCAGTACTTC.

For the CDR3, the DNA is TGCGCCAGCAGCCAAGTAAATCTGGTTCGAACTGAAGCTTTCTTT. Translation: CASSQVNLVRTEAFF. V usage is TRBV4-3 and J usage is TRBJ1-1; D remains unclear. Germline CDR1 is LGHNA and CDR2 is YSLEER. The CDR3 loop spans 15 amino acids. V was trimmed by 1 base and J by 5 bases, leaving 14 bases between them.

This chain uses TRBV7-9 with TRBJ2-1; TRBD2 matches at 7 bases. J was trimmed by 4 bases and V by 1 base; bases with no gene match: 4. From germline, CDR1 is SEHNR and CDR2 FQNEAQ (reference sequence). This CDR3 region has 15 residues. The CDR3 loop reads CASSLVLAAYNEQFF. The CDR3 DNA reads TGTGCCAGCAGCTTAGTCCTAGCGGCGTACAATGAGCAGTTCTTC.

The V and J genes are TRBV6-2 or TRBV6-3 and TRBJ2-1; 8 bases fit TRBD2. The CDR3 consists of 14 residues. Germline CDR1 reads MNHEY; CDR2 reads SVGEGT. The J segment lost 8 bases and the V segment lost 6 bases, leaving 9 bases of the junction unmatched. CDR3 amino acids: CASRSGTRVYEQFF. The CDR3 DNA reads as TGTGCCAGCAGGTCCGGGACTAGGGTCTATGAGCAGTTCTTC.

The gene calls are TRBV11-3 and TRBJ2-3; tentatively, D is TRBD2 (6 bases). Trimming stripped 8 bases from V and 8 bases from J, with 11 bases between. CDR1 is SGHNT, CDR2 YENEEA, per germline. CDR3 length equals 11 residues. CDR3 region: CASADGGTQYF. CDR3 in DNA: TGTGCCAGCGCCGACGGGGGTACGCAGTATTTT.

This chain joins TRBV14 and TRBJ2-5, with D tentatively TRBD1 (5 bases). From germline, CDR1 is SGHDN and CDR2 FVKESK. The CDR3 totals 11 residues. The V end lost 6 bases, the J end lost 7 bases, and 9 bases lay between the germline ends. The CDR3 loop reads CASSLQGTQYF. CDR3 DNA: TGTGCCAGCAGTCTCCAGGGGACCCAGTACTTC.

The rearrangement joins TRBV29-1 to TRBJ1-1; 7 nucleotides agree with TRBD1. This CDR3 spans 13 amino acids. The V and J ends lost 7 bases and 1 base, in that order; junction bases with no gene match: 6. CDR1 SQVTM and CDR2 ANQGSEA come from the germline V gene. The CDR3 here is CSGGTAQNTEAFF. CDR3 nucleotide sequence: TGCAGCGGTGGGACAGCACAGAACACTGAAGCTTTCTTT.

The V call is TRBV24-1, the J call TRBJ2-2; 8 bases are a match to TRBD2. The CDR3 covers 14 residues. Germline values: CDR1 KGHDR, CDR2 SFDVKD. V shed 7 bases, J shed 8 bases, and the junction held 8 bases outside the gene matches. The CDR3 coding sequence is TGTGCCACCAGGGAGCGGGAGACGAGAGGGGAGCTGTTTTTT. It codes for CATRERETRGELFF.